The 13 T cell receptor beta chains in this list originate from one sample, sequenced in a study of identifying expanded T cells in peripheral blood. Sequenced by immunoSEQ multiplex PCR; TCRdb stores in-frame clones only, minus some. The table shows under 150,000 clones, with 84% occurring only once. Sequencing was carried out using blood. Source of these receptors: a person aged 18-69 years in good health.

This chain connects TRBV7-2 to TRBJ2-7; no firm D call. Germline CDR1 SGHTA, CDR2 FQGNSA. Trimming stripped 5 bases from V and 0 bases from J, with 11 bases between. The CDR3 sequence is 14 residues long. CDR3 residues: CASSGTATSYEQYF. CDR3 DNA sequence: TGTGCCAGCAGCGGCACAGCCACCTCCTACGAGCAGTACTTC.

V gene TRBV11-2 combines with J gene TRBJ1-3; D is uncertain. The CDR3 extends over 16 amino acids. Per germline, CDR1 SGHAT and CDR2 FQNNGV. Trimming removed 3 bases at V and 0 bases at J, with 12 bases between. This CDR3 reads CASSLAARSSGNTIYF. In DNA, the CDR3 is TGTGCCAGCAGCTTGGCAGCTCGGTCCTCTGGAAACACCATATATTTT.

This chain links TRBV7-7 with TRBJ1-1; D uncertain. With 5 bases removed from V and 1 base from J, the gap between germline ends came to 8 bases. The germline gives CDR1 SSHAT, CDR2 FNYEAQ (reference sequence). The CDR3 covers 13 residues. Here the CDR3 DNA reads TGTGCCAGCAGCCTCAATCGGAACACTGAAGCTTTCTTT. Protein product: CASSLNRNTEAFF.

This sequence joins TRBV6-6 and TRBJ1-1; TRBD1 might be the D (6 bases). The CDR3 is made up of 16 amino acids. Trimming removed 7 bases at V and 2 bases at J, with 20 bases between. CDR1 is MNHNY and CDR2 is SVGAGI in the germline V gene (reference sequence). The CDR3 DNA sequence: TGTGCCAGCAAATTAAGGACAGTTGCCCTTAACACTGAAGCTTTCTTT. Translated, it gives CASKLRTVALNTEAFF.

This chain connects TRBV7-8 to TRBJ2-7, with TRBD1 identical over 11 bases. Trimming at V came to 5 bases and at J to 6 bases, leaving 6 bases not matched to a gene. This CDR3 comprises 14 residues. Germline V CDR1 and CDR2: SGHVS, FQNEAQ. CDR3 DNA: TGTGCCAGCAGCCTGGGACAGGGGGGTAGCGAGCAGTACTTC. Protein product: CASSLGQGGSEQYF. Full variable domain (remainder filled in from reference TRBV7-8 and TRBJ2-7): GAGVSQSPRYKVAKRGQDVALRCDPISGHVSLFWYQQALGQGPEFLTYFQNEAQLDKSGLPSDRFFAERPEGSVSTLKIQRTQQEDSAVYLCASSLGQGGSEQYFGPGTRLTVT.

This chain links TRBV4-3 with TRBJ2-3; 8 bases line up with TRBD1. Germline V gene sequence: CDR1 LGHNA, CDR2 YSLEER. After removal of 4 bases from V and 2 bases from J, the junction contained 5 bases not matched to a gene. This CDR3 is built from 15 residues. The CDR3 DNA is TGCGCCAGCAGCCTGGGACAGGTGGCCACAGATACGCAGTATTTT. This codes for CASSLGQVATDTQYF.

The CDR3 is CASSLEGTYEQYF. In DNA, the CDR3 is TGTGCCAGCAGCTTAGAGGGAACCTACGAGCAGTACTTC. The rearrangement uses TRBV13 and TRBJ2-7; D gene unclear. From germline, CDR1 is PRHDT and CDR2 FYEKMQ (reference sequence). The V end lost 1 base, the J end lost 2 bases, and 6 bases lay between the germline ends. There are 13 residues in the CDR3.

This rearrangement joins TRBV5-6 to TRBJ1-2; 9 bases are a match to TRBD1. J lost 4 bases, V lost 3 bases, and 10 bases had no gene match. The CDR3 totals 16 residues. The germline gives CDR1 SGHDT, CDR2 YYEEEE. CDR3 region: CASSSTPRTGAYGYTF. The CDR3 DNA is TGTGCCAGCAGCTCGACCCCTCGGACAGGGGCCTATGGCTACACCTTC.

V usage is TRBV7-8 and J usage is TRBJ1-3; unclear D gene. The germline V and J ends were trimmed by 0 bases and 4 bases, with 7 bases remaining between them. Germline V gene data show CDR1 as SGHVS and CDR2 as FQNEAQ. The CDR3 consists of 14 residues. The DNA of the CDR3 is TGTGCCAGCAGCTTAGCGGGCCTAGGAAACACCATATATTTT. Amino acids: CASSLAGLGNTIYF.

The rearrangement uses TRBV19 and TRBJ1-2; 8 bases are a match to TRBD1. The J segment lost 6 bases and the V segment lost 6 bases, leaving 9 bases of the junction unmatched. The length of the CDR3 is 14 residues. CDR1 and CDR2 (germline): LNHDA, SQIVND (reference sequence). DNA for the CDR3: TGTGCCAGTAGGCTACCGGGACAGGCCCATGGCTACACCTTC. Encoded protein: CASRLPGQAHGYTF.

The chain couples TRBV11-3 to TRBJ2-1, with D unclear. V lost 8 bases to trimming and J lost 7 bases, with 9 bases between them. CDR3 length equals 11 residues. Germline CDR1 reads SGHNT; CDR2 reads YENEEA. The CDR3 is CASGLRNEQFF. The CDR3 DNA reads as TGTGCCAGCGGCCTTAGGAATGAGCAGTTCTTC.

This clone was counted a few times. The chain is built from TRBV27 and TRBJ1-2, with no clear D. The ends were cut back, 8 bases at V and 10 bases at J, with 17 bases in the middle. This CDR3 region has 12 residues. The germline CDR1 and CDR2 sequences are MNHEY and SMNVEV (reference sequence). As DNA, the CDR3 is TGTGCCAGCCGCGGGTGGGAGTCAGCCTACACCTTC. Amino acids: CASRGWESAYTF.

This rearrangement joins TRBV7-9 to TRBJ2-5; 8 bases match TRBD1. With 1 base clipped from V and 7 bases from J, the junction kept 14 bases outside the gene matches. This CDR3 region has 17 residues. The germline gives CDR1 SEHNR, CDR2 FQNEAQ (reference sequence). The CDR3 spells CASSLGGADRGGPTQYF. CDR3 in DNA: TGTGCCAGCAGCTTAGGTGGGGCCGACAGGGGTGGACCGACCCAGTACTTC.